This paragraph covers one TCR beta chain sequence. This entry is derived from a study of early T cells in non-severe SARS-CoV-2 infection. Study-wide context: Bulk RNA from unsorted whole blood was sequenced; chains were unpaired.

The TCR library protocol attached unique molecular identifiers to the individual cDNA molecules. Via MiXCR, TCRdb re-called the 5' RACE reads, giving one row per CDR3 protein. The repertoire holds around 70,000 distinct CDR3 sequences, with 15% to 17% as singletons. The sequence was collected from an adult who was a healthcare worker with PCR-confirmed SARS-CoV-2 infection or an uninfected control (not recorded which). Sequencing was performed on whole blood.

For the CDR3, the DNA is TGTGCCAGTAGTATATTTCCGGGGAAGGATGGCTACACCTTC. Translation gives CASSIFPGKDGYTF. V gene TRBV19 combines with J gene TRBJ1-2; no clear D. Germline V gene data show CDR1 as LNHDA and CDR2 as SQIVND (reference sequence). Trimming took off 2 bases at V and 6 bases at J, with 13 bases between the two ends. CDR3 size: 14 residues.